These 14 T cell receptor beta chains were all obtained from the same sample, sequenced in a study of vaccination and CD4 T cells after COVID-19. Cultured CD4+ T cell DNA was sequenced using the Oncomine TCR Beta short-read assay. Each CDR3 protein is one row after TCRdb ran MiXCR on the PCR reads. The sample contains 15,000 to 20,000 distinct CDR3 sequences, approximately 50% of which appear only once. Treatment described: roughly ten-day PBMC culture with coronavirus spike peptide pools or control peptides (ViraFEST assay). Their target antigens are unknown. Sequencing was performed on CD4+ T cells from blood, cultured in vitro. The receptors were gathered from a human donor who had recovered from COVID-19.

This clonotype appeared a few times. CDR3 amino acids: CASRRLNTEAFF. The DNA for the CDR3 is TGTGCCAGCCGGCGGTTAAACACTGAAGCTTTCTTT. The chain carries TRBV2 and TRBJ1-1; the D is unclear. Trimming took off 8 bases at V and 2 bases at J, with 9 bases between the two ends. CDR3 length: 12 amino acids. Germline V CDR1 and CDR2: SNHLY, FYNNEI.

V gene TRBV19 combines with J gene TRBJ2-2; maybe TRBD2 (6 bases). CDR3 size: 15 residues. The ends were cut back, 11 bases at V and 5 bases at J, with 21 bases in the middle. CDR1 and CDR2 from the germline V gene are LNHDA and SQIVND (reference sequence). The CDR3 nucleotides read TGTGCCTCAAAGGGGACGGGAGACTGGACCGGGGAGCTGTTTTTT. Its protein is CASKGTGDWTGELFF.

J is TRBJ1-5 and V is TRBV19, with D possibly TRBD1 on 5 matching bases. Germline CDR1 LNHDA, CDR2 SQIVND (reference sequence). The CDR3 sequence is 14 residues long. The germline V and J ends were trimmed by 3 bases and 6 bases, with 12 bases remaining between them. The CDR3 here is CASSITGSRQPQHF. The DNA of the CDR3 is TGTGCCAGTAGTATCACAGGATCTCGTCAGCCCCAGCATTTT.

The chain employs TRBV3-1 and TRBJ1-2, with unresolved D. V lost 6 bases and J lost 0, with 8 bases in between. The CDR3 is 13 residues long. Germline CDR1 and CDR2: LGHDT and YNNKEL (reference sequence). The CDR3: CASRSTANYGYTF. The CDR3 bases are TGTGCCAGCAGAAGTACAGCTAACTATGGCTACACCTTC.

This clonotype was seen a handful of times. The chain employs TRBV7-2 and TRBJ1-5; no firm D call. Germline V gene data show CDR1 as SGHTA and CDR2 as FQGNSA. Between the trimmed V and J ends, which lost 7 bases and 3 bases, there was a span of 16 bases. This CDR3 is built from 15 residues. The DNA for the CDR3 is TGTGCCAGCAAAATTGGCGGCCAGTTCAATCAGCCCCAGCATTTT. It translates to CASKIGGQFNQPQHF.

The chain is built from TRBV7-2 and TRBJ1-5; 9 nucleotides agree with TRBD1. The CDR3 covers 15 residues. The V segment lost 3 bases and the J segment 6 bases; nucleotides outside the gene matches: 6. Germline V gene sequence: CDR1 SGHTA, CDR2 FQGNSA. The CDR3 sequence is CASSFTGGLGQPQHF. CDR3 DNA sequence: TGTGCCAGCAGCTTTACAGGGGGCCTCGGTCAGCCCCAGCATTTT.

This clonotype was found a few times. This chain uses TRBV7-9 with TRBJ1-1; D call uncertain. The CDR3 totals 13 residues. The ends were cut back, 4 bases at V and 4 bases at J, with 10 bases in the middle. Germline V gene data show CDR1 as SEHNR and CDR2 as FQNEAQ (reference sequence). CDR3 sequence (DNA): TGTGCCAGCAGCTCTCAGACGGGCACTGAAGCTTTCTTT. Translated: CASSSQTGTEAFF.

This rearrangement joins TRBV2 to TRBJ2-5; 7 bases fit TRBD2. Trimming cost V 1 base and J 2 bases; bases outside gene matches: 4. The CDR3 consists of 15 residues. The germline gives CDR1 SNHLY, CDR2 FYNNEI. CDR3 sequence reads: CASSEGWGGQETQYF. CDR3 DNA sequence: TGTGCCAGCAGTGAAGGATGGGGAGGGCAAGAGACCCAGTACTTC.

The table lists this clonotype with a few counts. This chain uses TRBV20-1 with TRBJ2-1; 12 positions match TRBD2. The CDR3 totals 16 residues. V was clipped by 5 bases and J by 0 bases; unmatched bases: 5. Germline V gives CDR1 DFQATT, CDR2 SNEGSKA (reference sequence). The CDR3 DNA follows: TGCAGTGCTCGAAGACTAGCGGGAGTCTCCTACAATGAGCAGTTCTTC. Protein sequence: CSARRLAGVSYNEQFF.

The rearrangement joins TRBV7-3 to TRBJ2-5; no definite D call. Trimming removed 1 base at V and 5 bases at J, with 8 bases between. The germline CDR1 and CDR2 sequences are SGHTA and FQGTGA. There are 13 residues in the CDR3. As DNA, the CDR3 is TGTGCCAGCAGCTTAAGTCTAGGGGAGACCCAGTACTTC. Translating gives CASSLSLGETQYF.

This chain connects TRBV3-1 to TRBJ2-5, with D unresolved. The CDR3 spans 16 residues. CDR1 and CDR2 from the germline V gene are LGHDT and YNNKEL (reference sequence). V lost 1 base and J lost 2, with 14 bases in between. The CDR3 coding sequence is TGTGCCAGCAGCCAAGGGGCAGCTAACCTACAAGAGACCCAGTACTTC. It is translated as CASSQGAANLQETQYF.

The chain combines TRBV4-2 with TRBJ2-3; TRBD2 matches 9 bases. Per germline, CDR1 LGHNA and CDR2 YNFKEQ. With V trimmed by 0 bases and J by 6 bases, 16 bases remained unmatched. This CDR3 region has 19 residues. The CDR3 DNA follows: TGTGCCAGCAGCCAAGATCTGCCGGCGGGAGGGCTGATGTTCGATACGCAGTATTTT. Translated: CASSQDLPAGGLMFDTQYF.

The rearrangement uses TRBV6-2 or TRBV6-3 and TRBJ2-7, with unresolved D. Germline CDR1 MNHEY, CDR2 SVGEGT. Between the trimmed V and J ends, which lost 2 bases and 3 bases, there was a span of 2 bases. This CDR3 comprises 11 residues. The DNA for the CDR3 is TGTGCCAGCAGTTACCGCTACGAGCAGTACTTC. Translated: CASSYRYEQYF.

V is TRBV20-1 and J is TRBJ2-7; 15 nucleotides align to TRBD2. Per germline, CDR1 DFQATT and CDR2 SNEGSKA (reference sequence). V trimming: 6 bases; J trimming: 0 bases; junction bases outside the gene matches: 15. CDR3 size: 19 residues. CDR3 nucleotides: TGCAGTGCCCCGGCCCATAATTGGACTAGCGGGAGGGCCTCCTACGAGCAGTACTTC. Translated: CSAPAHNWTSGRASYEQYF.